One and the same sample provided the 28 T cell receptor beta chains below, sequenced in a study of blood T cell repertoires in COVID-19. TCRdb's table, derived via immunoSEQ multiplex PCR, lists solely in-frame clones and lacks some. This sample has some 96,000 clones, with approximately 91% found just once. Sample: peripheral blood. All receptors derive from a man aged 45 to 65 with active COVID-19.

The V and J genes are TRBV7-8 and TRBJ2-7; 9 bases are a match to TRBD1. Germline V CDR1 and CDR2: SGHVS, FQNEAQ. This CDR3 has 15 residues. The V segment lost 0 bases and the J segment 6 bases; nucleotides outside the gene matches: 6. This CDR3 is CASSLAGQGVPEQYV. The CDR3 DNA reads as TGTGCCAGCAGCTTAGCGGGACAGGGTGTTCCCGAGCAGTACGTC.

This chain connects TRBV6-6 to TRBJ1-4; 9 nucleotides align to TRBD1. This CDR3 has 15 residues. Germline-derived CDR1 and CDR2 are MNHNY and SVGAGI (reference sequence). Losses at the gene ends were 6 bases for V and 6 bases for J; bases not matched to a gene: 8. CDR3 amino acids: CASSRGTGRDEKLFF. The CDR3 nucleotides are TGTGCCAGCAGCCGCGGGACAGGGAGGGATGAAAAACTGTTTTTT.

The gene calls are TRBV9 and TRBJ1-1, with unresolved D. Germline CDR1 is SGDLS and CDR2 is YYNGEE. The CDR3 contains 18 residues. V lost 0 bases and J 3 bases, leaving 21 bases between the germline ends. CDR3 sequence: CASSVGVEAGKSDTEAFF. In nucleotides, the CDR3 is TGTGCCAGCAGCGTAGGGGTGGAGGCGGGGAAGTCTGACACTGAAGCTTTCTTT.

This rearrangement joins TRBV2 to TRBJ2-7; maybe TRBD2 (5 bases). Germline assignment: CDR1 SNHLY and CDR2 FYNNEI. Between the trimmed V and J ends, which lost 6 bases and 3 bases, there was a span of 18 bases. This CDR3 is built from 15 residues. In DNA, the CDR3 is TGTGCCAGCAGCGGTGGGCTGAGGGCTGGCTACGAGCAGTACGTC. Protein sequence: CASSGGLRAGYEQYV.

The rearrangement links TRBV5-1 to TRBJ1-2; D is ambiguous. The V gene lost 2 bases and the J gene lost 9 bases, with 17 bases spanning the gap. Germline V CDR1 and CDR2: SGHRS, YFSETQ. CDR3 length: 14 amino acids. The CDR3 sequence is CASSFVEGKGRYTF. CDR3 DNA sequence: TGCGCCAGCAGCTTCGTGGAGGGAAAAGGGCGCTACACCTTC.

This rearrangement joins TRBV18 to TRBJ1-5, with a tentative D call TRBD1 (6 bases). This CDR3 region has 15 residues. Deletions cut 6 bases from V and 0 bases from J, with 12 bases between. Germline V gene sequence: CDR1 KGHSH, CDR2 LQKENI. The CDR3 is CASSHGTPSNQPQHF. CDR3 sequence (DNA): TGTGCCAGCTCGCATGGGACACCTAGCAATCAGCCCCAGCATTTT. The full variable domain, its missing parts supplied by reference TRBV18 and TRBJ1-5, is NAGVMQNPRHLVRRRGQEARLRCSPMKGHSHVYWYRQLPEEGLKFMVYLQKENIIDESGMPKERFSAEFPKEGPSILRIQQVVRGDSAAYFCASSHGTPSNQPQHFGDGTRLSIL.

The CDR3 loop reads CASSLVQGNRNTIYF. CDR3 coding DNA: TGTGCCAGCAGCTTAGTACAGGGAAACAGAAACACCATATATTTT. The chain joins TRBV7-9 to TRBJ1-3; maybe TRBD1 (6 bases). V was clipped by 1 base and J by 5 bases, with 12 bases between them. Germline CDR1 is SEHNR and CDR2 is FQNEAQ (reference sequence). The CDR3 loop spans 15 amino acids.

This clone was seen only once. The CDR3 here is CASSHIAGTHYEQYV. The DNA for the CDR3 is TGCGCCAGCAGCCACATAGCGGGAACTCACTACGAGCAGTACGTC. This rearrangement joins TRBV4-1 to TRBJ2-7; TRBD2 agrees at 8 bases. This CDR3 has 15 residues. V gave up 3 bases and J gave up 3 bases; unmatched junction bases: 7. Germline CDR1 is MGHRA and CDR2 is YSYEKL.

The chain uses TRBV7-9 and TRBJ1-3; possibly TRBD1 for D (6 bases). V dropped 1 base and J dropped 7 bases, with 11 bases sitting between them. Per germline, CDR1 SEHNR and CDR2 FQNEAQ (reference sequence). CDR3 size: 14 residues. The CDR3 sequence: CASSLGGQRNTIYF. The CDR3 coding sequence is TGTGCCAGCAGCTTAGGGGGACAAAGGAACACCATATATTTT. Combining the CDR3 with reference TRBV7-9 and TRBJ1-3 gives the whole variable domain DTGVSQNPRHKITKRGQNVTFRCDPISEHNRLYWYRQTLGQGPEFLTYFQNEAQLEKSRLLSDRFSAERPKGSFSTLEIQRTEQGDSAMYLCASSLGGQRNTIYFGEGSWLTVV.

The rearrangement uses TRBV7-6 and TRBJ2-1, with D perhaps TRBD1 (5 bases). V dropped 5 bases and J dropped 5 bases, with 16 bases sitting between them. The CDR3 is 15 residues long. Germline CDR1 SGHVS, CDR2 FNYEAQ. The CDR3 nucleotides read TGTGCCAGCAGCCCCTCAGGGAAGCTAAACAATGAGCAGTTCTTC. Its translation: CASSPSGKLNNEQFF.

As DNA, the CDR3 is TGTGCCATCAGGGGGACTAGCGAGGGGAATACGCAGTATTTT. Its protein is CAIRGTSEGNTQYF. The V and J genes are TRBV10-3 and TRBJ2-3; 10 nucleotides align to TRBD2. The germline CDR1 and CDR2 sequences are ENHRY and SYGVKD. The J segment lost 7 bases and the V segment lost 6 bases, leaving 7 bases of the junction unmatched. This CDR3 has 14 residues.

The gene calls are TRBV7-9 and TRBJ2-3, with D maybe TRBD2 (5 bases). Germline lookup yields CDR1 SEHNR and CDR2 FQNEAQ (reference sequence). Trimming shortened V by 5 bases and J by 2 bases, and 14 bases separated the two germline ends. CDR3 length equals 15 residues. This CDR3 reads CASSITASITDTQYF. Here the CDR3 DNA reads TGTGCCAGCAGCATAACAGCTAGCATCACAGATACGCAGTATTTT.

The CDR3 DNA reads TGTGCCAGCAGCCGCGGCCTCCACAGGTCTGCCAAAAACATTCAGTACTTC. Its protein is CASSRGLHRSAKNIQYF. This sequence joins TRBV28 and TRBJ2-4; D is perhaps TRBD1 (5 bases). Germline loops: CDR1 MDHEN, CDR2 SYDVKM. The length of the CDR3 is 17 residues. The V gene lost 6 bases and the J gene lost 1 base, with 19 bases spanning the gap.

The chain is built from TRBV6-6 and TRBJ2-3; TRBD2 is a possible D gene (5 bases). CDR3 length: 15 residues. The germline V and J ends were trimmed by 5 bases and 0 bases, with 12 bases remaining between them. Germline V gene lookup returns CDR1 MNHNY and CDR2 SVGAGI (reference sequence). The CDR3 protein is CASSLSGSSTDTQYF. CDR3 nucleotide sequence: TGTGCCAGCAGTCTCAGCGGATCTAGCACAGATACGCAGTATTTT.

The chain recombines TRBV15 with TRBJ2-4, with 10 positions matching TRBD2. After removal of 3 bases from V and 6 bases from J, the junction contained 11 bases not matched to a gene. The germline V gene encodes CDR1 LNHNV and CDR2 YYDKDF (reference sequence). The CDR3 consists of 17 residues. The CDR3 region has the DNA TGTGCCACCAGCAGCCCCCAGGCGGGACTAGCGTTAAACATTCAGTACTTC. Its protein is CATSSPQAGLALNIQYF.

This clone was observed at least ten times. This chain joins TRBV19 and TRBJ2-2, with D tentatively TRBD1 (6 bases). Trimming pared 6 bases from V and 6 bases from J, leaving 17 bases between. The CDR3 extends over 15 amino acids. CDR1 and CDR2 from the germline V gene are LNHDA and SQIVND (reference sequence). The CDR3 sequence is CASSRTANWAGELFF. The CDR3 bases are TGTGCCAGTAGCCGGACAGCGAATTGGGCCGGGGAGCTGTTTTTT. The full variable domain, in which reference TRBV19 and TRBJ2-2 provide the parts outside the CDR3, is DGGITQSPKYLFRKEGQNVTLSCEQNLNHDAMYWYRQDPGQGLRLIYYSQIVNDFQKGDIAEGYSVSREKKESFPLTVTSAQKNPTAFYLCASSRTANWAGELFFGEGSRLTVL.

The gene calls are TRBV7-6 and TRBJ2-7; the match to TRBD1 covers 8 bases. Germline assignment: CDR1 SGHVS and CDR2 FNYEAQ. The CDR3 extends over 14 amino acids. V lost 5 bases and J lost 6; bases outside the gene matches: 9. In DNA, the CDR3 is TGTGCCAGCAGCCCAGACCCCACAGGGGGCGAGCAGTACTTC. This codes for CASSPDPTGGEQYF.

The rearrangement joins TRBV11-2 to TRBJ2-3, with D maybe TRBD2 (6 bases). V shed 1 base and J shed 2 bases, with 10 bases lying between them. The CDR3 has 15 residues. Germline V CDR1 and CDR2: SGHAT, FQNNGV. The CDR3: CASSLGGGATDTQYF. The CDR3 DNA is TGTGCCAGCAGCTTAGGGGGCGGGGCCACAGATACGCAGTATTTT.

The chain recombines TRBV5-4 with TRBJ2-1; D is ambiguous. The V end lost 4 bases, the J end lost 7 bases, and 12 bases lay between the germline ends. The length of the CDR3 is 13 residues. CDR1 SGHNT and CDR2 YYREEE come from the germline V gene (reference sequence). DNA of the CDR3: TGTGCCAGCAGCCTAGATGTATCGAATGAGCAGTTCTTC. Its translation is CASSLDVSNEQFF.

The chain is built from TRBV19 and TRBJ1-1; D is perhaps TRBD1 (6 bases). Germline assignment: CDR1 LNHDA and CDR2 SQIVND (reference sequence). The CDR3 length is 15 residues. V was clipped by 6 bases and J by 1 base, with 15 bases between them. This chain's CDR3 is CASRNRGGANTEAFF. The CDR3 nucleotides are TGTGCCAGTAGAAACCGAGGGGGGGCGAACACTGAAGCTTTCTTT.

The chain carries TRBV5-1 and TRBJ2-3; 7 bases line up with TRBD1. J lost 0 bases, V lost 0 bases, and 4 bases had no gene match. The CDR3 totals 16 residues. Germline V gene lookup returns CDR1 SGHRS and CDR2 YFSETQ. CDR3 sequence reads: CASSLGGTASTDTQYF. The CDR3 DNA reads as TGCGCCAGCAGCTTGGGAGGGACAGCTAGCACAGATACGCAGTATTTT.

The J gene is TRBJ1-6, the V gene TRBV18; D remains unclear. The germline V gene encodes CDR1 KGHSH and CDR2 LQKENI. The CDR3 is 13 residues long. With 6 bases removed from V and 10 bases from J, the gap between germline ends came to 13 bases. CDR3 sequence reads: CASSQDPKSPLHF. The CDR3 coding sequence is TGTGCCAGCTCGCAGGATCCAAAATCACCCCTCCACTTT.

This clone appeared a few times. The CDR3 is CASSPSSYEQYF. CDR3 coding DNA: TGTGCCAGCAGCCCGAGCTCCTACGAGCAGTACTTC. The chain recombines TRBV7-9 with TRBJ2-7; D not certain. Germline V gene data show CDR1 as SEHNR and CDR2 as FQNEAQ (reference sequence). Trimming cost V 5 bases and J 0 bases, with 5 bases left between them. This CDR3 has 12 amino acids.

The chain employs TRBV7-2 and TRBJ2-6; 11 nucleotides align to TRBD1. V trimming: 5 bases; J trimming: 0 bases; junction bases outside the gene matches: 6. CDR1 and CDR2 (germline): SGHTA, FQGNSA. CDR3 size: 18 residues. CDR3 in amino acids: CASSLWTGGVSGANVLTF. The CDR3, as DNA: TGTGCCAGCAGCCTCTGGACAGGGGGCGTCTCTGGGGCCAACGTCCTGACTTTC.

This clone was seen more than once but under ten times. The chain has TRBV27 and TRBJ2-7; 10 bases match TRBD1. With V trimmed by 6 bases and J by 6 bases, 8 bases remained unmatched. This CDR3 contains 14 residues. Germline V gives CDR1 MNHEY, CDR2 SMNVEV (reference sequence). CDR3 DNA sequence: TGTGCCAGCAGCCGTAGACAGGGGGCAGGCGAGCAGTACTTC. Protein sequence: CASSRRQGAGEQYF.

The chain combines TRBV2 with TRBJ1-1; the D is unclear. Per germline, CDR1 SNHLY and CDR2 FYNNEI. V was cut by 6 bases and J by 10 bases, with 12 bases left in between. The CDR3 sequence is 11 residues long. CDR3 protein: CASSVLGVAFF. For the CDR3, the DNA is TGTGCCAGCAGCGTTCTAGGTGTAGCTTTCTTT.

This chain uses TRBV24-1 with TRBJ2-1, with 8 nucleotides matching TRBD2. V shed 7 bases, J shed 7 bases, and the junction held 11 bases outside the gene matches. Per the germline V gene, CDR1 is KGHDR and CDR2 is SFDVKD. The CDR3 consists of 15 residues. The CDR3 DNA follows: TGTGCCACCAGGGATAGCGGGAATGGTCGGAATGAGCAGTTCTTC. The encoded protein is CATRDSGNGRNEQFF.

This chain connects TRBV13 to TRBJ2-1; D perhaps matches TRBD1 (6 bases). CDR3 size: 17 residues. V shed 4 bases and J shed 9 bases, with 25 bases lying between them. Germline assignment: CDR1 PRHDT and CDR2 FYEKMQ (reference sequence). This CDR3 is CASSSVRDNLMIGEQFF. As DNA, the CDR3 is TGTGCCAGCAGCTCCGTCCGGGACAACTTAATGATCGGTGAGCAGTTCTTC.